These 25 T cell receptor beta chains originate from one sample sequenced in a study of T cell changes during pregnancy in multiple sclerosis. Profiled with immunoSEQ multiplex PCR; TCRdb holds only in-frame clones, not every one. This sample carries about 44,000 clones, 70% to 90% of them seen once, and the ten largest clones take roughly 1.2%. The material sequenced was CD4+ T cells from peripheral blood mononuclear cells, taken after pregnancy. The receptors come from a female donor with multiple sclerosis, enrolled in a pregnancy study.

The chain has TRBV7-9 and TRBJ2-1, with D maybe TRBD2 (5 bases). The V gene's germline CDR1 is SEHNR and CDR2 FQNEAQ (reference sequence). The length of the CDR3 is 17 residues. With 7 bases removed from V and 1 base from J, the gap between germline ends came to 20 bases. Here the CDR3 reads CASISKTVSGSYNEQFF. The CDR3 DNA follows: TGTGCCAGCATATCTAAAACGGTGTCGGGGTCCTACAATGAGCAGTTCTTC.

The chain uses TRBV4-1 and TRBJ2-7, with D perhaps matching TRBD2 (5 bases). The CDR3 loop spans 17 amino acids. Germline V gene data show CDR1 as MGHRA and CDR2 as YSYEKL. The V and J ends lost 0 bases and 5 bases respectively, with 20 bases between them. Here the CDR3 DNA reads TGCGCCAGCAGCCAAGATCTCGGGGATCCCCCTCCCCACGAGCAGTACTTC. It encodes CASSQDLGDPPPHEQYF.

The rearrangement uses TRBV10-3 and TRBJ2-3; 9 bases are a match to TRBD2. Germline V CDR1 and CDR2: ENHRY, SYGVKD. J lost 4 bases, V lost 0 bases, and 5 bases had no gene match. This CDR3 comprises 16 residues. This CDR3 reads CAISESIAGDPDTQYF. CDR3 coding DNA: TGTGCCATCAGTGAGTCGATAGCGGGAGATCCAGATACGCAGTATTTT.

The gene calls are TRBV5-6 and TRBJ2-7, with D tentatively TRBD2 (6 bases). The CDR3 is made up of 15 amino acids. Trimming shortened V by 2 bases and J by 1 base, and 13 bases separated the two germline ends. Looked up from germline, CDR1 is SGHDT and CDR2 is YYEEEE. The CDR3 loop reads CASSFVAELSYEQYF. In DNA form, the CDR3 reads TGTGCCAGCAGCTTTGTAGCGGAGTTATCCTACGAGCAGTACTTC.

The rearrangement uses TRBV5-1 and TRBJ2-1, with TRBD2 matching 10 bases. V was pared by 7 bases and J by 7 bases, with 14 bases of the junction left unmatched. The CDR3 has 16 amino acids. CDR1 is SGHRS and CDR2 is YFSETQ in the germline V gene. The CDR3, as DNA: TGCGCCAGCCATGAACCTAGCGGGAGTGGGCTGAATGAGCAGTTCTTC. The encoded protein is CASHEPSGSGLNEQFF.

This chain links TRBV5-4 with TRBJ2-1, with TRBD2 matching 7 bases. Germline V gene sequence: CDR1 SGHNT, CDR2 YYREEE (reference sequence). This CDR3 has 15 residues. V dropped 5 bases and J dropped 1; count of bases not matched to a gene: 6. CDR3 DNA: TGTGCCAGCAGTTCCCCGGGGGGATCCTACAATGAGCAGTTCTTC. Its translation is CASSSPGGSYNEQFF.

The gene calls are TRBV2 and TRBJ2-7; perhaps TRBD1 as D (7 bases). The CDR3 consists of 12 residues. Germline V gene lookup returns CDR1 SNHLY and CDR2 FYNNEI. V lost 6 bases to trimming and J lost 7 bases, with 13 bases between them. The CDR3 nucleotides read TGTGCCAGCAGATTACAGGGGAGGGAGCAGTACTTC. As protein: CASRLQGREQYF.

The table lists this clone with a few counts. The chain uses TRBV28 and TRBJ1-1; TRBD1 matches 8 bases. V trimming: 4 bases; J trimming: 0 bases; junction bases outside the gene matches: 7. The CDR3 covers 16 residues. Germline V gene sequence: CDR1 MDHEN, CDR2 SYDVKM. This chain's CDR3 is CASSSGGQGLNTEAFF. CDR3 nucleotides: TGTGCCAGCAGTTCGGGAGGACAGGGTTTGAACACTGAAGCTTTCTTT.

The chain combines TRBV18 with TRBJ1-5; no clear D. V lost 3 bases to trimming and J lost 5 bases, with 8 bases between them. Germline values: CDR1 KGHSH, CDR2 LQKENI. The CDR3 is 13 amino acids. This CDR3 reads CASSPGEDQPQHF. The CDR3, as DNA: TGTGCCAGCTCACCTGGTGAGGATCAGCCCCAGCATTTT.

The V and J genes are TRBV2 and TRBJ2-3; 7 nucleotides match TRBD1. The junction had 9 bases not matched to a gene; V was cut back by 3 bases and J by 3 bases. The V gene's germline CDR1 is SNHLY and CDR2 FYNNEI. The CDR3 extends over 16 amino acids. The CDR3 DNA follows: TGTGCCAGCAGTGACCGACAGGGTAGTGGGACAGATACGCAGTATTTT. It translates to CASSDRQGSGTDTQYF.

This chain uses TRBV30 with TRBJ2-7; 11 positions agree with TRBD2. The J segment lost 0 bases and the V segment lost 2 bases, leaving 3 bases of the junction unmatched. CDR3 length equals 15 residues. CDR1 and CDR2 from the germline V gene are GTSNPN and SVGIG (reference sequence). The CDR3 is CAWSTSGSNSYEQYF. DNA of the CDR3: TGTGCCTGGAGTACTAGCGGGAGTAACTCCTACGAGCAGTACTTC.

The chain is built from TRBV18 and TRBJ2-1, with TRBD2 matching 7 bases. The V segment lost 3 bases and the J segment 2 bases; nucleotides outside the gene matches: 4. Germline CDR1 is KGHSH and CDR2 is LQKENI. There are 15 residues in the CDR3. In DNA form, the CDR3 reads TGTGCCAGCTCACCCACGGGGAGGGCCTACAATGAGCAGTTCTTC. Amino acids: CASSPTGRAYNEQFF.

The chain recombines TRBV10-3 with TRBJ2-5; maybe TRBD1 (6 bases). Germline-derived CDR1 and CDR2 are ENHRY and SYGVKD. The CDR3 length is 14 residues. V was pared by 6 bases and J by 2 bases, with 13 bases between. CDR3 protein: CAISVNRAQETQYF. CDR3 DNA: TGTGCCATCAGCGTTAACAGGGCACAAGAGACCCAGTACTTC.

The CDR3 bases are TGTGCCAGCAGCTTGTCAGGGCCGGAGCAGTTCTTC. It is translated as CASSLSGPEQFF. The chain has TRBV5-4 and TRBJ2-1, with D perhaps matching TRBD1 (5 bases). V shed 1 base and J shed 10 bases, with 9 bases lying between them. The length of the CDR3 is 12 residues. Germline lookup yields CDR1 SGHNT and CDR2 YYREEE (reference sequence).

The chain is built from TRBV4-3 and TRBJ2-1; TRBD2 is a possible D gene (6 bases). Trimming removed 3 bases from V and 9 bases from J, with 18 bases in between. Germline lookup yields CDR1 LGHNA and CDR2 YSLEER. This CDR3 comprises 15 residues. The CDR3, as DNA: TGCGCCAGCAGCCATCCGGGAGCTGGGGCCAGTGAGCAGTTCTTC. As protein: CASSHPGAGASEQFF.

The chain couples TRBV4-1 to TRBJ2-1; 11 bases align to TRBD2. This CDR3 spans 17 amino acids. Germline V gene lookup returns CDR1 MGHRA and CDR2 YSYEKL. The V and J ends lost 2 bases and 7 bases, in that order; junction bases with no gene match: 10. CDR3 bases: TGCGCCAGCAGCCAATCGGGGACTAGCGGAGCCGCGAATGAGCAGTTCTTC. Translating it yields CASSQSGTSGAANEQFF.

The chain recombines TRBV5-1 with TRBJ2-1; TRBD2 is a possible D gene (5 bases). Germline CDR1 SGHRS, CDR2 YFSETQ. This CDR3 contains 15 residues. V was trimmed by 6 bases and J by 3 bases, leaving 16 bases between them. Here the CDR3 DNA reads TGCGCCAGCACTCTCGATCAAGCGGACTACAATGAGCAGTTCTTC. It codes for CASTLDQADYNEQFF.

This rearrangement joins TRBV5-4 to TRBJ2-1; D is uncertain. Per germline, CDR1 SGHNT and CDR2 YYREEE (reference sequence). This CDR3 is 17 amino acids long. V was trimmed by 2 bases and J by 3 bases, leaving 18 bases between them. As DNA, the CDR3 is TGTGCCAGCAGCTTAGAGAGAGGCCAACTATTCTACAATGAGCAGTTCTTC. Its translation is CASSLERGQLFYNEQFF.

The chain employs TRBV29-1 and TRBJ2-1, with 10 bases identical to TRBD2. The CDR3 covers 14 residues. CDR1 is SQVTM and CDR2 is ANQGSEA in the germline V gene. V dropped 4 bases and J dropped 6; count of bases not matched to a gene: 6. Here the CDR3 reads CSVAGASGSNEQFF. The CDR3, as DNA: TGCAGCGTTGCCGGGGCTAGCGGGAGCAATGAGCAGTTCTTC.

V and J are TRBV6-5 and TRBJ1-4; TRBD1 is a possible D gene (6 bases). The V gene lost 0 bases and the J gene lost 8 bases, with 13 bases spanning the gap. Germline V lookup: CDR1 MNHEY, CDR2 SVGAGI. There are 15 residues in the CDR3. CDR3 loop: CASSYSEGGREKLFF. In nucleotides, the CDR3 is TGTGCCAGCAGTTACTCGGAGGGGGGGAGGGAAAAACTGTTTTTT.

The rearrangement joins TRBV11-2 to TRBJ2-3; 7 nucleotides align to TRBD2. CDR1 is SGHAT and CDR2 is FQNNGV in the germline V gene. CDR3 length: 16 residues. V lost 0 bases to trimming and J lost 0 bases; unmatched junction nucleotides: 3. The CDR3 here is CASSLDLAVSTDTQYF. The CDR3 DNA is TGTGCCAGCAGCTTAGATCTAGCGGTTAGCACAGATACGCAGTATTTT.

Points on this clone: This may be a read error, as it is one base from a much larger clone. The chain links TRBV4-1 to TRBJ1-1, with D possibly matching TRBD1 (6 bases). CDR1 MGHRA and CDR2 YSYEKL come from the germline V gene. CDR3 length equals 15 residues. The V end lost 0 bases, the J end lost 0 bases, and 8 bases lay between the germline ends. In DNA form, the CDR3 reads TGCGCCAGCAGCCAAGATCAGGGGATGAACACTGAAGCTTTCTTT. This translates into CASSQDQGMNTEAFF.

The chain has TRBV7-9 and TRBJ2-7; 10 bases align to TRBD2. Trimming took 2 bases from V and 3 from J; bases not matched to a gene: 4. This CDR3 is built from 15 residues. CDR1 and CDR2 from the germline V gene are SEHNR and FQNEAQ (reference sequence). CDR3 region: CASSLSGLASYEQYF. The CDR3 nucleotides are TGTGCCAGCAGCTTATCGGGACTAGCGAGCTACGAGCAGTACTTC.

The rearrangement uses TRBV9 and TRBJ2-3; 10 bases line up with TRBD2. The CDR3 consists of 16 residues. CDR1 SGDLS and CDR2 YYNGEE come from the germline V gene. Trimming took 3 bases from V and 1 from J; bases not matched to a gene: 5. As DNA, the CDR3 is TGTGCCAGCAGCGAGACCGGGACTAGCGGCACAGATACGCAGTATTTT. Protein product: CASSETGTSGTDTQYF.

The chain joins TRBV7-2 to TRBJ2-5; 8 positions agree with TRBD1. The CDR3 spans 14 residues. J gave up 5 bases and V 4 bases, and 6 bases lay outside the gene matches. Germline CDR1 and CDR2: SGHTA and FQGNSA. For the CDR3, the DNA is TGTGCCAGCAGCTCCCAGACAGGGGAGGAGACCCAGTACTTC. Its protein is CASSSQTGEETQYF.